The 2 T cell receptor beta chains presented below share a single source sample, sequenced in a study of cytomegalovirus exposure and HLA in healthy donors. With 60 Vbeta and 13 Jbeta primers, the PCR was carried out. The repertoire was sequenced with immunoSEQ multiplex PCR; TCRdb's copy has only in-frame clones and lacks some. Found here are fewer than 85,000 clones, about four fifths of them singletons; the top ten hold less than 7%. The sample taken for sequencing was PBMCs. The receptors stem from a male donor in good health and CMV-seropositive.

CDR3 DNA sequence: TGTGCCAGTTCCCCGGGACAGGGGGCTTACGAGCAGTACTTC. Translation gives CASSPGQGAYEQYF. The chain couples TRBV19 to TRBJ2-5, with 12 bases identical to TRBD1. The end of the DNA fits TRBJ2-7 better, so the J call may be wrong. The CDR3 extends over 14 amino acids. Germline V gene data show CDR1 as LNHDA and CDR2 as SQIVND (reference sequence).

The J gene is TRBJ1-5, the V gene TRBV28; 8 nucleotides line up with TRBD1. Germline V gives CDR1 MDHEN, CDR2 SYDVKM. V trimming: 4 bases; J trimming: 2 bases; junction bases outside the gene matches: 7. This CDR3 region has 16 residues. The DNA for the CDR3 is TGTGCCAGCAGTTCTATCCAGGGGGCGCGCAATCAGCCCCAGCATTTT. Translated, it gives CASSSIQGARNQPQHF.